This passage covers 6 T cell receptor beta chains from one sample sequenced in a study of blood T cell repertoires in COVID-19. Profiling relied on immunoSEQ multiplex PCR, and the TCRdb table lists in-frame clones only, not all of them. The sample lists fewer than 150,000 clones, about 88% seen once, with over 6.5% in the top ten. The sequenced sample consisted of peripheral blood. The receptors originated from a woman aged 70 to 79 who had recovered from COVID-19.

The chain is built from TRBV9 and TRBJ1-1; 7 bases agree with TRBD1. Per germline, CDR1 SGDLS and CDR2 YYNGEE. The CDR3 has 14 amino acids. Trimming took 2 bases from V and 0 from J; bases not matched to a gene: 1. The CDR3 region is CASSVGQVNTEAFF. CDR3 DNA: TGTGCCAGCAGCGTCGGACAGGTGAACACTGAAGCTTTCTTT.

The table lists this clone with a count of one. The rearrangement joins TRBV27 to TRBJ2-5, with 13 bases identical to TRBD2. V lost 8 bases to trimming and J lost 7 bases; unmatched junction nucleotides: 16. In germline, CDR1 is MNHEY, CDR2 SMNVEV (reference sequence). CDR3 length: 17 amino acids. The CDR3 region has the DNA TGTGCCAGCGGGCCCACTACTAGCGGGGGGGCCTCACGGACCCAGTACTTC. Amino acids: CASGPTTSGGASRTQYF.

The CDR3 DNA follows: TGTGCCAGCAGACGGACAGGGGATTCACCCCTCCACTTT. Encoded protein: CASRRTGDSPLHF. The V gene is TRBV12-3 or TRBV12-4, the J gene TRBJ1-6; 9 nucleotides align to TRBD1. V lost 6 bases and J lost 8; bases outside the gene matches: 2. The CDR3 is 13 residues long.

CDR3: CASSIGGGLTDTQYF. In nucleotides, the CDR3 is TGTGCCAGTAGTATCGGGGGGGGCCTCACAGATACGCAGTATTTT. The chain couples TRBV19 to TRBJ2-3; 8 bases map to TRBD2. The J segment lost 2 bases and the V segment lost 3 bases, leaving 4 bases of the junction unmatched. Germline-derived CDR1 and CDR2 are LNHDA and SQIVND (reference sequence). The CDR3 has 15 amino acids.

The table lists this clone with a count of one. The chain employs TRBV6-4 and TRBJ1-3; no clear D gene. This CDR3 comprises 15 residues. The V and J ends lost 0 bases and 4 bases respectively, with 10 bases between them. Germline V lookup: CDR1 MRHNA, CDR2 SNTAGT. The DNA for the CDR3 is TGTGCCAGCAGTGACTCGAGACTTGTAGGAAACACCATATATTTT. Protein product: CASSDSRLVGNTIYF.

This clone was found once. The chain links TRBV3-1 (or the pseudogene TRBV3-2) to TRBJ2-6; TRBD1 is a possible D gene (5 bases). The CDR3 runs 21 residues. Trimming left V 0 bases short and J 1 base short, with 22 bases between. Germline V lookup: CDR1 LGHDT, CDR2 YNNKEL (reference sequence). CDR3 loop: CASSQDLRALPAQSGANVLTF. The CDR3 DNA reads as TGTGCCAGCAGCCAAGATCTCAGGGCCTTACCGGCTCAGTCTGGGGCCAACGTCCTGACTTTC.